Below, one T cell receptor (beta chain) is given with its context. This sample was taken from a study of CD8 T cells in Susac syndrome. Across the whole study: Among the Susac syndrome patients sequenced, 5 or 6 had active disease and roughly 8 were in remission.

RNA amounts of roughly 0.5 to 1 ug underwent reverse transcription with random hexamers. Across 54 Vbeta and 13 Jbeta, immunoSEQ multiplex PCR amplified TCR beta CDR3. One entry per CDR3 protein, called by TCRdb with MiXCR from the immunoSEQ multiplex PCR reads. The sample carries under 200,000 distinct CDR3 sequences, approximately 95% recorded once. The V gene end was trimmed by 3 bases and the J gene end by 3 bases; junction bases not matched to a gene: 7. Per germline, CDR1 SGHTA and CDR2 FQGNSA. This CDR3 has 16 residues. The TCR comes from a human donor with Susac syndrome. V gene TRBV7-2 combines with J gene TRBJ2-5; 10 bases fit TRBD1. The sequenced material came from CD4+ T cells from PBMCs. Written as DNA, the CDR3 is TGTGCCAGCAGCTTTTCCGAGGGACAGGGGAAAGAGACCCAGTACTTC. Translating it yields CASSFSEGQGKETQYF.